A single sample gave rise to the 5 T cell receptor beta chains below, sequenced in a study of OX40 agonist ivuxolimab in advanced cancers. Sequenced by immunoSEQ multiplex PCR; TCRdb stores in-frame clones only, minus some. The sample carries more than 65,000 clones, about 85% recorded once. The material was CD4+ or CD8+ T cells sorted from blood, obtained in a trial of the OX40 agonist ivuxolimab. The receptors here all came from an adult with an advanced solid tumor such as melanoma, head and neck, liver or kidney cancer.

The chain recombines TRBV18 with TRBJ1-4; D ambiguous. Per the germline V gene, CDR1 is KGHSH and CDR2 is LQKENI. The V and J ends lost 3 bases and 5 bases respectively, with 7 bases between them. The CDR3 loop spans 13 amino acids. The CDR3 is CASSPQTNEKLFF. The CDR3 nucleotides read TGTGCCAGCTCACCCCAGACCAATGAAAAACTGTTTTTT.

This clone showed up just once. The chain combines TRBV6-5 with TRBJ1-1, with D possibly TRBD1 on 6 matching bases. Germline CDR1 MNHEY, CDR2 SVGAGI. The CDR3 is 13 amino acids. Deletions cut 6 bases from V and 6 bases from J, with 14 bases between. CDR3 DNA: TGTGCCAGCAGGCGGACAGCGCACGCTGAAGCTTTCTTT. It yields the protein CASRRTAHAEAFF.

The chain recombines TRBV7-6 with TRBJ2-5, with 9 nucleotides matching TRBD2. The CDR3 covers 17 residues. With V trimmed by 0 bases and J by 7 bases, 12 bases remained unmatched. The germline CDR1 and CDR2 sequences are SGHVS and FNYEAQ. CDR3 residues: CASSLAPGAGGLVTQYF. The CDR3 region has the DNA TGTGCCAGCAGCTTAGCCCCAGGAGCGGGAGGACTGGTGACCCAGTACTTC.

V is TRBV11-2 and J is TRBJ2-1; 10 nucleotides agree with TRBD2. CDR1 SGHAT and CDR2 FQNNGV come from the germline V gene. CDR3 length: 15 residues. With 6 bases clipped from V and 6 bases from J, the junction kept 8 bases outside the gene matches. CDR3 sequence: CASRLLAGRGNEQFF. Written as DNA, the CDR3 is TGTGCCAGCAGGTTACTAGCGGGAAGGGGCAATGAGCAGTTCTTC.

J is TRBJ2-3 and V is TRBV5-1; D perhaps matches TRBD2 (5 bases). The CDR3 loop spans 15 amino acids. Germline values: CDR1 SGHRS, CDR2 YFSETQ. Trimming cost V 0 bases and J 2 bases, with 10 bases left between them. CDR3 DNA sequence: TGCGCCAGCAGCTTGGGGGCGGGTCCCACAGATACGCAGTATTTT. It translates to CASSLGAGPTDTQYF.